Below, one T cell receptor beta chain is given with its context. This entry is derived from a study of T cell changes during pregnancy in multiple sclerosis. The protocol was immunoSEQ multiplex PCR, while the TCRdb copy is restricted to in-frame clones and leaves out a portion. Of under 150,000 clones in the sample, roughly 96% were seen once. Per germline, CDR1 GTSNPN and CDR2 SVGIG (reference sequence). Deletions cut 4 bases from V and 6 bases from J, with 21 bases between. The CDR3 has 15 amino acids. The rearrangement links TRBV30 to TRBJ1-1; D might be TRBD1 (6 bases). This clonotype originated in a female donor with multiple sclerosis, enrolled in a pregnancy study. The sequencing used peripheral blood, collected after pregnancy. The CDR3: CAWTSGGGPSAEAFF. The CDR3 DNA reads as TGTGCCTGGACTTCAGGCGGGGGCCCCTCCGCTGAAGCTTTCTTT.